These 18 T cell receptor beta chains were sequenced from one sample in a study of T cell clones after liver transplantation. Measured with immunoSEQ multiplex PCR; TCRdb has only the in-frame clones, and not every one. The profile shows around 80,000 clones, 82% of them singletons. The specimen comprised CD4+ T cells from blood, sampled roughly 3.5 years after liver transplant. The receptor set was obtained from a human patient who received a liver transplant. T cells may partly derive from the graft donor.

The rearrangement uses TRBV6-5 and TRBJ1-1; no reliable D call. With 6 bases removed from V and 2 bases from J, the gap between germline ends came to 10 bases. From germline, CDR1 is MNHEY and CDR2 SVGAGI. The CDR3 consists of 13 residues. The CDR3 DNA reads as TGTGCCAGCAGCCCCCCACCAAACACTGAAGCTTTCTTT. Residues: CASSPPPNTEAFF.

This chain's CDR3 is CASSSLDRVKSWETQYF. The CDR3 DNA reads TGTGCCAGCAGTTCCCTCGACAGGGTTAAGAGTTGGGAGACCCAGTACTTC. The chain links TRBV27 to TRBJ2-5, with 7 bases fitting TRBD1. Germline trimming cut 4 bases from V and 5 bases from J; bases unmatched to any gene: 16. The CDR3 contains 17 residues. CDR1 and CDR2 from the germline V gene are MNHEY and SMNVEV (reference sequence).

The chain uses TRBV9 and TRBJ2-1, with D hard to call. This CDR3 spans 16 amino acids. The germline gives CDR1 SGDLS, CDR2 YYNGEE. The V end lost 0 bases, the J end lost 0 bases, and 10 bases lay between the germline ends. The CDR3 here is CASSVDGGASYNEQFF. As DNA, the CDR3 is TGTGCCAGCAGCGTAGATGGCGGAGCCTCCTACAATGAGCAGTTCTTC. Together with reference TRBV9 and TRBJ2-1, the CDR3 gives the full variable domain: DSGVTQTPKHLITATGQRVTLRCSPRSGDLSVYWYQQSLDQGLQFLIQYYNGEERAKGNILERFSAQQFPDLHSELNLSSLELGDSALYFCASSVDGGASYNEQFFGPGTRLTVL.

The rearrangement uses TRBV2 and TRBJ2-7, with no clear D. The CDR3 covers 11 residues. CDR1 is SNHLY and CDR2 is FYNNEI in the germline V gene. The V end was cut by 5 bases, the J end by 2 bases, with 4 bases between. The DNA for the CDR3 is TGTGCCAGCAGTATCCCCTACGAGCAGTACTTC. It codes for CASSIPYEQYF.

The chain carries TRBV5-1 and TRBJ2-1; 11 bases line up with TRBD2. Looked up from germline, CDR1 is SGHRS and CDR2 is YFSETQ. This CDR3 comprises 15 residues. The V segment lost 2 bases and the J segment 7 bases; nucleotides outside the gene matches: 5. The CDR3 DNA reads TGCGCCAGCAGCTTATCACTAGCGGGAGTGAATGAGCAGTTCTTC. Protein: CASSLSLAGVNEQFF.

This clone was seen once. The chain uses TRBV28 and TRBJ1-1; 9 bases fit TRBD1. Germline CDR1 MDHEN, CDR2 SYDVKM. V was pared by 6 bases and J by 4 bases, with 6 bases of the junction left unmatched. This CDR3 region has 14 residues. CDR3 amino acids: CASRGQGLGTEAFF. The DNA of the CDR3 is TGTGCCAGCAGGGGACAGGGTCTGGGCACTGAAGCTTTCTTT.

The rearrangement uses TRBV5-6 and TRBJ1-1; no clear D. Looked up from germline, CDR1 is SGHDT and CDR2 is YYEEEE. This CDR3 region has 11 residues. Deletions cut 1 base from V and 7 bases from J, with 5 bases between. The CDR3 DNA sequence: TGTGCCAGCAGCTTGCGTTTTGAAGCTTTCTTT. It is translated as CASSLRFEAFF.

The gene calls are TRBV27 and TRBJ1-2; 7 nucleotides agree with TRBD1. The V gene's germline CDR1 is MNHEY and CDR2 SMNVEV (reference sequence). Trimming took 8 bases from V and 4 from J; bases not matched to a gene: 7. This CDR3 is 13 amino acids long. DNA of the CDR3: TGTGCCAGCGGATGGACAGGTGCCTATGGCTACACCTTC. The encoded protein is CASGWTGAYGYTF.

The sample holds a few counts of this clone. The chain uses TRBV9 and TRBJ1-1, with TRBD1 as a possible D gene (5 bases). Germline CDR1 SGDLS, CDR2 YYNGEE. V was pared by 1 base and J by 0 bases, with 7 bases between. This CDR3 spans 14 amino acids. Here the CDR3 reads CASSVSGMNTEAFF. The DNA of the CDR3 is TGTGCCAGCAGCGTATCAGGGATGAACACTGAAGCTTTCTTT.

This clone was seen only once. The J gene is TRBJ2-1, the V gene TRBV11-3, with a possible D match to TRBD2 (7 bases). From germline, CDR1 is SGHNT and CDR2 YENEEA. V was shortened by 5 bases and J by 4 bases, with 18 bases between the two germline ends. This CDR3 is built from 16 residues. The CDR3 nucleotides are TGTGCCAGCAGCCCCGGGGGGCGGAGGACTTACAATGAGCAGTTCTTC. It translates to CASSPGGRRTYNEQFF.

J is TRBJ2-1 and V is TRBV5-1; TRBD2 matches at 10 bases. There are 17 residues in the CDR3. The J segment lost 6 bases and the V segment lost 3 bases, leaving 12 bases of the junction unmatched. CDR1 is SGHRS, CDR2 YFSETQ, per germline. CDR3 sequence (DNA): TGCGCCAGCAGCTGGTTGGCCGCTAGCGGGAGCTTCAATGAGCAGTTCTTC. Translating gives CASSWLAASGSFNEQFF.

V and J are TRBV5-1 and TRBJ2-2, with D possibly TRBD2 on 5 matching bases. Between the trimmed V and J ends, which lost 2 bases and 1 base, there was a span of 9 bases. This CDR3 is 15 amino acids long. The germline gives CDR1 SGHRS, CDR2 YFSETQ. The CDR3 nucleotides are TGCGCCAGCAGCTTTCTAGCTATGAACACCGGGGAGCTGTTTTTT. This translates into CASSFLAMNTGELFF.

This clone appeared once. The chain employs TRBV18 and TRBJ2-1; 8 bases are shared with TRBD2. The trim removed 3 bases at V and 8 bases at J, leaving 9 bases unmatched. Germline assignment: CDR1 KGHSH and CDR2 LQKENI. This CDR3 spans 15 amino acids. The CDR3 nucleotides read TGTGCCAGCTCACCTACTAGCGGAGTGGGGGATGAGCAGTTCTTC. Its translation is CASSPTSGVGDEQFF.

The rearrangement joins TRBV5-1 to TRBJ2-7; 15 bases align to TRBD2. CDR1 and CDR2 (germline): SGHRS, YFSETQ. This CDR3 has 15 amino acids. Germline trimming cut 3 bases from V and 6 bases from J; bases unmatched to any gene: 4. CDR3 in DNA: TGCGCCAGCAGCTCCGGACTAGCGGGAGGGCTCGAGCAGTACTTC. Its protein is CASSSGLAGGLEQYF.

The chain recombines TRBV19 with TRBJ1-5; D ambiguous. The CDR3 totals 15 residues. Deletions cut 1 base from V and 3 bases from J, with 10 bases between. From germline, CDR1 is LNHDA and CDR2 SQIVND (reference sequence). Here the CDR3 reads CASSIGPSYNQPQHF. The CDR3 nucleotides read TGTGCCAGTAGTATAGGTCCCAGCTACAATCAGCCCCAGCATTTT.

CDR3 coding DNA: TGTGCCAGCAGTTACTCGGGGGTATCCTCTGGAAACACCATATATTTT. Protein: CASSYSGVSSGNTIYF. The chain links TRBV6-5 to TRBJ1-3; tentatively, D is TRBD1 (5 bases). This CDR3 is built from 16 residues. The germline V and J ends were trimmed by 0 bases and 0 bases, with 9 bases remaining between them. CDR1 is MNHEY and CDR2 is SVGAGI in the germline V gene.

The chain has TRBV6-1 and TRBJ1-2; 8 bases are shared with TRBD1. The junction had 9 bases not matched to a gene; V was cut back by 6 bases and J by 3 bases. CDR1 is MNHNS and CDR2 is SASEGT in the germline V gene. The CDR3 is made up of 15 amino acids. In nucleotides, the CDR3 is TGTGCCAGCAGCGCCATGGACAGGGTCGACTATGGCTACACCTTC. As protein: CASSAMDRVDYGYTF.

This clone has a single count. J is TRBJ2-6 and V is TRBV5-1, with D perhaps TRBD1 (6 bases). The ends were cut back, 0 bases at V and 0 bases at J, with 13 bases in the middle. Per germline, CDR1 SGHRS and CDR2 YFSETQ. This CDR3 has 18 residues. CDR3 bases: TGCGCCAGCAGCTTGGTGCAGGGGACGCACTCTGGGGCCAACGTCCTGACTTTC. Translating gives CASSLVQGTHSGANVLTF. The full variable domain, with the rest looked up from reference TRBV5-1 and TRBJ2-6, is KAGVTQTPRYLIKTRGQQVTLSCSPISGHRSVSWYQQTPGQGLQFLFEYFSETQRNKGNFPGRFSGRQFSNSRSEMNVSTLELGDSALYLCASSLVQGTHSGANVLTFGAGSRLTVL.